This entry features one T cell receptor beta chain sequence. The record originates from a study of blood T cell repertoires in COVID-19. Study details: Specimens from acute and convalescent COVID-19 originated in the United States, Italy and Spain. T cells, B-cell-depleted T cells, or PBMCs provided the cDNA or gDNA that served as material.

CDR1 is SEHNR and CDR2 is FQNEAQ in the germline V gene (reference sequence). V was trimmed by 3 bases and J by 8 bases, leaving 13 bases between them. The CDR3 loop spans 13 amino acids. In the study's own analysis: Counts of nucleated cells, estimated from reference gene primer amplification, were obtained. Using immunoSEQ multiplex PCR, the repertoire was profiled, and TCRdb retains in-frame clones only, with some absent. Clonal size and the V and J genes are those of that table, whereas D and trimming came from the DNA. The table includes 95,000 to 100,000 clones, 85% detected once. This chain connects TRBV7-9 to TRBJ1-2; TRBD1 is a possible D gene (5 bases). Sequences were obtained from peripheral blood. The receptor was isolated from a woman between 65 and 79 years old with active or convalescent COVID-19. The CDR3 region has the DNA TGTGCCAGCAGCTTCGCGGGACCCTACGGCTACACCTTC. Protein product: CASSFAGPYGYTF.